This entry concerns a single T cell receptor beta chain. What it recognizes is unknown. This record comes from a study of T cell clonotyping in hematopoietic cell transplantation. CDR3 length: 13 residues. V shed 0 bases and J shed 9 bases, with 13 bases lying between them. Germline assignment: CDR1 SGHDT and CDR2 YYEEEE. Samples: about 28 days before transplant, then days 30, 100 and 180 after. Study-wide results and limits: No sorting was done, leaving CD4 and CD8 contributions mixed. After transplant, recipient diversity fell while pathologically expanded clonotypes grew through day 180. At the given depth, recipient repertoires were over 95% de novo clonotypes.

The table came from immunoSEQ multiplex PCR; TCRdb's copy has only in-frame clones and leaves some out. This table holds 7,000 to 8,500 clones, 96% found once. Specimen: PBMCs, collected 30 days after allogeneic stem cell transplant. The clonotype originates from a male patient aged 40-50 years who had an allogeneic stem cell transplant from a related donor, so the T cells may come from the graft donor. Some clones in this sample may be carry-over from other donors' samples. The chain joins TRBV5-6 to TRBJ2-7; perhaps TRBD2 as D (6 bases). CDR3 sequence: CASSLEGRLGQYF. The CDR3 DNA reads TGTGCCAGCAGCTTGGAGGGGAGGTTGGGGCAGTACTTC.